The rows below give T cell receptor beta chains drawn from one sample of a study of cytomegalovirus exposure and HLA in healthy donors. Produced via immunoSEQ multiplex PCR; TCRdb's table is partial and in-frame only. This repertoire includes fewer than 100,000 clones. The source material was PBMCs. The receptors derive from a man aged 50 to 59 in good health and CMV-seronegative. Both conserved end residues are part of each CDR3. The order of the fields is V gene, D gene, CDR3 length, J gene, CDR3 protein, CDR3 DNA. A D gene is named only where the DNA matches it firmly.

TRBV30,TRBD1,14,TRBJ1-5,CAWSVGGSNQPQHF,TGTGCCTGGAGTGTAGGGGGCAGCAATCAGCCCCAGCATTTT
TRBV2,-,15,TRBJ1-4,CASSGLIATNEKLFF,TGTGCCAGCAGCGGTCTTATTGCAACTAATGAAAAACTGTTTTTT
TRBV28,-,15,TRBJ1-1,CACGTPSGLNTEAFF,TGTGCTTGCGGTACGCCCAGCGGCCTTAACACTGAAGCTTTCTTT
TRBV9,TRBD1,16,TRBJ1-3,CASSAMGQVSGNTIYF,TGTGCCAGCAGCGCCATGGGACAGGTATCTGGAAACACCATATATTTT
TRBV2,TRBD1,13,TRBJ1-1,CASSGQGSTEAFF,TGTGCCAGCAGCGGACAGGGGAGCACTGAAGCTTTCTTT
TRBV28,-,14,TRBJ1-5,CASSMSRSNQPQHF,TGTGCCAGCAGTATGAGTCGTAGCAATCAGCCCCAGCATTTT
TRBV15,-,16,TRBJ1-1,CATSRGYGGANTEAFF,TGTGCCACCAGCAGAGGGTATGGAGGGGCGAACACTGAAGCTTTCTTT
TRBV28,-,17,TRBJ1-5,CASSSFGHLYSNQPQHF,TGTGCCAGCAGCTCATTCGGACACCTGTATAGCAATCAGCCCCAGCATTTT
TRBV6-1,TRBD1,14,TRBJ2-7,CASRTGTATYEQYF,TGTGCCAGCAGAACCGGGACAGCAACCTACGAGCAGTACTTC
TRBV7-3,-,16,TRBJ2-1,CASSPNQMSAYNEQFF,TGTGCCAGCAGCCCAAACCAGATGTCCGCCTACAATGAGCAGTTCTTC
TRBV4-3,TRBD1,14,TRBJ2-7,CASSQAQGSYEQYF,TGCGCCAGCAGCCAAGCACAGGGGTCGTACGAGCAGTACTTC
TRBV7-2,TRBD1,14,TRBJ2-5,CASSRGQDQETQYF,TGTGCCAGCAGCCGAGGACAGGACCAAGAGACCCAGTACTTC
TRBV5-1,-,13,TRBJ2-5,CASSLNGDQTQYF,TGCGCCAGCAGCTTGAACGGGGATCAGACCCAGTACTTC
TRBV5-4,TRBD1,16,TRBJ2-4,CASSLARDSTKNIQYF,TGTGCCAGCAGCTTGGCCCGGGACAGCACCAAAAACATTCAGTACTTC
TRBV23-1,TRBD1,16,TRBJ1-5,CASSHYRQGGHQPQHF,TGCGCCAGCAGTCACTACCGACAGGGTGGACATCAGCCCCAGCATTTT
TRBV6-5,-,12,TRBJ2-1,CASSYQGGQQFF,TGTGCCAGCAGTTACCAGGGGGGTCAGCAGTTCTTC
TRBV29-1,TRBD2,14,TRBJ2-3,CSGASGLSTDTQYF,TGCAGCGGCGCTTCGGGACTAAGCACAGATACGCAGTATTTT
TRBV9,TRBD2,17,TRBJ2-5,CASSPRTSGRAWETQYF,TGTGCCAGCAGCCCAAGGACTAGCGGGCGGGCATGGGAGACCCAGTACTTC
TRBV9,-,13,TRBJ2-7,CASSEEGSYEQYF,TGTGCCAGCAGCGAAGAGGGCAGCTACGAGCAGTACTTC
TRBV6-5,-,15,TRBJ2-5,CASSYRTATQETQYF,TGTGCCAGCAGTTACCGGACAGCCACCCAAGAGACCCAGTACTTC
TRBV5-1,-,14,TRBJ2-7,CASSLGQNYYEQYF,TGCGCCAGCAGCTTGGGTCAGAACTACTACGAGCAGTACTTC
TRBV19,-,16,TRBJ2-5,CASSMESEQGEETQYF,TGTGCCAGTAGTATGGAGTCGGAACAGGGAGAGGAGACCCAGTACTTC
TRBV18,-,18,TRBJ2-6,CASSPLNIRGAGANVLTF,TGTGCCAGCTCACCACTAAATATTAGGGGTGCTGGGGCCAACGTCCTGACTTTC
TRBV5-1,-,15,TRBJ1-4,CASSRGQGQAEKLFF,TGCGCCAGCAGCCGGGGCCAGGGGCAGGCCGAAAAACTGTTTTTT
TRBV9,TRBD1,16,TRBJ1-1,CASSIGQGRGNTEAFF,TGTGCCAGCAGTATCGGACAGGGGAGGGGGAACACTGAAGCTTTCTTT
TRBV5-1,TRBD1,16,TRBJ1-1,CASSLAAGGRNTEAFF,TGCGCCAGCAGCTTGGCGGCAGGGGGGAGAAACACTGAAGCTTTCTTT
TRBV11-1,TRBD1,14,TRBJ1-2,CASSPGTGGVGYTF,TGTGCCAGCAGCCCCGGGACAGGGGGCGTTGGCTACACCTTC
TRBV28,TRBD2,15,TRBJ2-1,CASRIGLAGGGEQFF,TGTGCCAGCAGAATCGGACTAGCGGGGGGAGGGGAGCAGTTCTTC
TRBV5-1,TRBD1,14,TRBJ2-2,CASALGGRTGELFF,TGCGCCAGCGCATTAGGGGGCCGCACCGGGGAGCTGTTTTTT
TRBV5-1,TRBD1,16,TRBJ1-1,CASSLFRGQGITEAFF,TGCGCCAGCAGCTTGTTCAGGGGGCAAGGTATCACTGAAGCTTTCTTT
TRBV19,TRBD1,16,TRBJ1-5,CASSISPDRERQPQHF,TGTGCCAGTAGTATATCCCCGGACAGGGAACGTCAGCCCCAGCATTTT
TRBV19,-,21,TRBJ2-5,CASSDRTVSRSEGGLEETQYF,TGTGCCAGTAGTGATCGGACAGTTTCTAGAAGTGAGGGCGGGCTCGAAGAGACCCAGTACTTC
TRBV7-6,-,14,TRBJ1-1,CASSLDRANTEAFF,TGTGCCAGCAGCTTAGACAGGGCGAACACTGAAGCTTTCTTT
TRBV6-5,TRBD1,15,TRBJ1-2,CASSTGQGAVYGYTF,TGTGCCAGCAGTACCGGACAGGGGGCTGTCTATGGCTACACCTTC
TRBV11-2,-,14,TRBJ1-2,CASSLRRDKHGYTF,TGTGCCAGCAGCCTTCGTCGGGACAAGCACGGCTACACCTTC
TRBV2,-,14,TRBJ2-5,CASSEAGAKETQYF,TGTGCCAGCAGTGAGGCGGGGGCTAAAGAGACCCAGTACTTC
TRBV30,TRBD1,15,TRBJ1-2,CAWTGTALDFYGYTF,TGTGCCTGGACCGGGACAGCCCTCGACTTCTATGGCTACACCTTC
TRBV7-3,-,16,TRBJ1-3,CASSLTPPGAGNTIYF,TGTGCCAGCAGCTTAACCCCCCCGGGAGCTGGAAACACCATATATTTT
TRBV27,TRBD2,14,TRBJ2-7,CASSTLLAGYEQYF,TGTGCCAGCAGTACCCTCCTAGCGGGTTACGAGCAGTACTTC
TRBV5-1,TRBD1,15,TRBJ1-4,CASSHRRDSNEKLFF,TGCGCCAGCAGCCACCGGCGGGACAGTAATGAAAAACTGTTTTTT
TRBV28,TRBD2,17,TRBJ2-5,CASSHGSSGGYQETQYF,TGTGCCAGCAGCCACGGTTCTAGCGGGGGGTACCAAGAGACCCAGTACTTC
TRBV18,-,14,TRBJ1-4,CASSPSLYGEKLFF,TGTGCCAGCTCACCTTCCCTATATGGTGAAAAACTGTTTTTT
TRBV28,-,12,TRBJ1-3,CASISTGNTIYF,TGTGCCAGCATCTCTACTGGAAACACCATATATTTT
TRBV19,TRBD1,14,TRBJ2-3,CASSIWTGADTQYF,TGTGCCAGTAGTATATGGACAGGGGCAGATACGCAGTATTTT
TRBV6-5,-,11,TRBJ1-1,CASWTDGGAFF,TGTGCCAGCTGGACAGACGGTGGAGCTTTCTTT
TRBV11-2,-,16,TRBJ2-5,CASSLGRVRRRETQYF,TGTGCCAGCAGCTTAGGCAGGGTGCGGAGACGAGAGACCCAGTACTTC
TRBV5-1,-,13,TRBJ1-2,CASSLGQNYGYTF,TGCGCCAGCAGCTTGGGGCAGAACTATGGCTACACCTTC
TRBV19,-,17,TRBJ2-6,CASSIAGFPSGANVLTF,TGTGCCAGTAGTATAGCAGGATTCCCTTCTGGGGCCAACGTCCTGACTTTC
TRBV4-3,-,15,TRBJ1-2,CASSQDPQGRAGYTF,TGCGCCAGCAGCCAAGATCCGCAGGGGCGGGCTGGCTACACCTTC
TRBV30,-,14,TRBJ1-2,CAWGPGLGLDGYTF,TGTGCCTGGGGACCGGGACTCGGTTTAGATGGCTACACCTTC
TRBV4-2,-,15,TRBJ2-3,CASSQDEKRTDTQYF,TGTGCCAGCAGCCAAGACGAGAAACGCACAGATACGCAGTATTTT
TRBV2,-,15,TRBJ1-2,CASSERWTAAYGYTF,TGTGCCAGCAGTGAACGGTGGACAGCTGCATATGGCTACACCTTC
TRBV27,TRBD1,13,TRBJ1-6,CASRDRLNSPLHF,TGTGCCAGCAGGGACAGGTTGAATTCACCCCTCCACTTT
TRBV7-2,-,15,TRBJ1-2,CASSLYRDGSYGYTF,TGTGCCAGCAGCTTATACAGGGATGGTTCTTATGGCTACACCTTC
TRBV5-1,TRBD2,17,TRBJ2-2,CASSLGLAGRNTGELFF,TGCGCCAGCAGCTTGGGCCTAGCGGGGCGGAACACCGGGGAGCTGTTTTTT
TRBV5-5,TRBD1,17,TRBJ1-1,CASSSAWQGARSTEAFF,TGTGCCAGCAGCTCGGCATGGCAGGGGGCGCGGAGCACTGAAGCTTTCTTT
TRBV19,-,17,TRBJ1-6,CASSIPTKGWRNSPLHF,TGTGCCAGTAGTATACCAACTAAAGGTTGGAGGAATTCACCCCTCCACTTT